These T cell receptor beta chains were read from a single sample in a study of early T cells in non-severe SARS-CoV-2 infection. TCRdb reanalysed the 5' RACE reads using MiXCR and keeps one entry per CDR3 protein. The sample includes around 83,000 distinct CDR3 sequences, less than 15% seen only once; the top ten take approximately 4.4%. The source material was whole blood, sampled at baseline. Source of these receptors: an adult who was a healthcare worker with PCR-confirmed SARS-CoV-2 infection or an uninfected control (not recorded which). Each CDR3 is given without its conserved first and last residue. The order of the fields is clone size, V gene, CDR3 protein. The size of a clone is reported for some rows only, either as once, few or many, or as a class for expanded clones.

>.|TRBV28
ASSLPGTSGTEAF
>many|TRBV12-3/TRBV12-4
ASSLGQRENQPQH
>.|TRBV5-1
ASSFPSQETQY
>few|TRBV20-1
SAGRQIVTGELF
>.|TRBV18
ASSPRQKDTQY
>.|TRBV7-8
ASSLRPGGAGELF
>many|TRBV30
AWSVRLDTEAF
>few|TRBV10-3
AISESRGPSYEQY
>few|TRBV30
AWSEGRRNYGYT
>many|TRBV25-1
ASSEGTGGKSYT
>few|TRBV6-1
ASSETGRTYEQY
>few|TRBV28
ASSLQGPRETQY
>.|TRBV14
ASSPWTPRGHNEQF
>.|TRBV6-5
ASSYIGGSSYEQY
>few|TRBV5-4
ASSSPSRQGTYEQY
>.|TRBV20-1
SAFQQGARQETQY
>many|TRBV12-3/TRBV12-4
ASSLNVGRVTGELF
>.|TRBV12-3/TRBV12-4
ASSPNKAGGSGETQY
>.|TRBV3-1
ASSPSGRLGNEQF
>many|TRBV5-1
ASSLAPGSEQY
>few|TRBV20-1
SAPGPGTDTQY
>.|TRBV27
ASRPLGAGGNTIY
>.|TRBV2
ASRADRVGEQY
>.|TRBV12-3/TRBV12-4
VSTGQGGGTEAF
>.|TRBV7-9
ASGRLTGGDGYT
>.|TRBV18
ASSPPGGAETQY
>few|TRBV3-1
ASSQGLDLGQETQY
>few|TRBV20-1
SAREGTSSYEQY
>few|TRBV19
ASSTSSGANVLT
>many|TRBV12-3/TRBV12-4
ASSPDAREQY
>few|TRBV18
ASSPKTSQETQY
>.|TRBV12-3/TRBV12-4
ASKRESYNEQF
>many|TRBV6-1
ASSEALQGQLHSPLH
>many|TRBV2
ASRGQGASLGNTIY
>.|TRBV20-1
SARKTGANVLT
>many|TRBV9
ASSVAAGSSNTEAF
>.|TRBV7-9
ASSLAAGNYGYT
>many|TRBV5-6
ASSSHRNIYYEQY
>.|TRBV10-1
ASSRGQGLMNTEAF
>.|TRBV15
ATSRVSTVTQY
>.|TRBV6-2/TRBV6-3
ASTIRGAPLTQY
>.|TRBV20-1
SARAPASKYGYT
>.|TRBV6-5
ASSYSLYTEAF
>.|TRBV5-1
ASSKGTGWTGELF
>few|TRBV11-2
ASSSAPGGYYEQY
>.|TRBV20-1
SAISSGVSTDTQY
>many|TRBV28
ASSLQAGGPPGELF
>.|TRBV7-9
ASSPGLPAWEQY
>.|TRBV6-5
ASSYAAGGNTIY
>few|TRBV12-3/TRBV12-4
ASREFGSYEQY
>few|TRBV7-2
ASSPSSNYGYT
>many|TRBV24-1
ATQTSGGRGTGELF
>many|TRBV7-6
ASSPTTGTYEQY
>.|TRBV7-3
ASSPSGNTEAF
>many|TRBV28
ASSRSGTPEQY
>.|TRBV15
ATSREPVRVNTEAF
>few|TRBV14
ASSRGSYEQY